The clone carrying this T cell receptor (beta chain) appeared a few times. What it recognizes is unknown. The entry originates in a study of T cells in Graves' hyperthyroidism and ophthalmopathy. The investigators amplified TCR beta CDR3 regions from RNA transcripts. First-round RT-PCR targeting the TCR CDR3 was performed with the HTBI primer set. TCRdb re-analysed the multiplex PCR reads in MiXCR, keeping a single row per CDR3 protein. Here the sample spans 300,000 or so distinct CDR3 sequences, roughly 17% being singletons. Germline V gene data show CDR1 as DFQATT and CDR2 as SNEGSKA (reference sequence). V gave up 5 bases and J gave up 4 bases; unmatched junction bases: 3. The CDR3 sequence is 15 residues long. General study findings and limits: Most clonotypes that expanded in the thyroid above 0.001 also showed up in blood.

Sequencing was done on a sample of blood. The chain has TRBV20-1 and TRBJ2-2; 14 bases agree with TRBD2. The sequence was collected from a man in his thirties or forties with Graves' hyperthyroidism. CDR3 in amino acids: CSAAGLAGVTGELFF. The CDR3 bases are TGCAGTGCTGCGGGACTAGCGGGAGTCACCGGGGAGCTGTTTTTT.